Presented here are 27 T cell receptor beta chains from one specimen sequenced in a study of CD8 T cells in Susac syndrome. After extraction with the RNeasy kit, about 0.5 to 1 ug of the RNA was reverse transcribed using random hexamers. TCRdb called the immunoSEQ multiplex PCR reads again in MiXCR, with one record for every CDR3 protein. The sample carries 150,000 to 180,000 distinct CDR3 sequences, less than 97% recorded once. Sequenced material: CD8+ T cells from PBMCs. The receptors stem from a human donor with multiple sclerosis.

V gene TRBV12-3 or TRBV12-4 combines with J gene TRBJ2-1; D gene unclear. The V and J ends lost 3 bases and 3 bases respectively, with 12 bases between them. The CDR3 has 15 residues. The CDR3 DNA reads as TGTGCCAGCAGTTTCCCTGCAGGCGTCTACAATGAGCAGTTCTTC. It codes for CASSFPAGVYNEQFF.

The J gene is TRBJ1-1, the V gene TRBV6-5; TRBD1 matches at 9 bases. Germline CDR1 reads MNHEY; CDR2 reads SVGAGI. With V trimmed by 11 bases and J by 3 bases, 7 bases remained unmatched. There are 13 residues in the CDR3. The DNA for the CDR3 is TGTGCCGTCACAGGGGGCTTGGACACTGAAGCTTTCTTT. Its protein is CAVTGGLDTEAFF.

The chain couples TRBV2 to TRBJ2-5, with D unclear. This CDR3 region has 14 residues. Trimming shortened V by 5 bases and J by 4 bases, and 14 bases separated the two germline ends. The germline gives CDR1 SNHLY, CDR2 FYNNEI. The CDR3 here is CASSRPIDGETQYF. DNA for the CDR3: TGTGCCAGCAGTCGCCCAATAGACGGAGAGACCCAGTACTTC.

The chain employs TRBV11-2 and TRBJ1-2; maybe TRBD1 (5 bases). Germline-derived CDR1 and CDR2 are SGHAT and FQNNGV. The CDR3 sequence is 12 residues long. V dropped 1 base and J dropped 12 bases, with 12 bases sitting between them. The CDR3 loop is CASSLGWGTDTF. DNA of the CDR3: TGTGCCAGCAGCTTAGGGTGGGGGACCGACACCTTC.

Only a few counts were recorded for this clonotype. The rearrangement uses TRBV9 and TRBJ1-2; D might be TRBD1 (6 bases). The germline V and J ends were trimmed by 4 bases and 10 bases, with 11 bases remaining between them. The CDR3 is made up of 11 amino acids. CDR1 is SGDLS, CDR2 YYNGEE, per germline. The CDR3 sequence: CASSLRGDYTF. The DNA of the CDR3 is TGTGCCAGCAGCCTCAGGGGTGACTACACCTTC.

This sequence joins TRBV11-1 and TRBJ2-2; D uncertain. CDR3 length: 13 residues. Trimming pared 6 bases from V and 4 bases from J, leaving 9 bases between. Per germline, CDR1 SGHAT and CDR2 FQDESV (reference sequence). In nucleotides, the CDR3 is TGTGCCAGCAGTACGATCGGCACCGGGGAGCTGTTTTTT. Its translation is CASSTIGTGELFF.

V usage is TRBV4-1 and J usage is TRBJ2-6; D not certain. Per the germline V gene, CDR1 is MGHRA and CDR2 is YSYEKL. Trimming took 0 bases from V and 5 from J, leaving 8 bases between them. The CDR3 is 15 residues long. The CDR3 loop reads CASSQEVRRANVLTF. CDR3 in DNA: TGCGCCAGCAGCCAAGAGGTTAGAAGGGCCAACGTCCTGACTTTC.

The V gene is TRBV6-5, the J gene TRBJ2-3; D is unresolved. Germline CDR1 and CDR2: MNHEY and SVGAGI. This CDR3 region has 14 residues. V was trimmed by 0 bases and J by 2 bases, leaving 6 bases between them. The CDR3 sequence: CASSYSNPTDTQYF. Here the CDR3 DNA reads TGTGCCAGCAGTTACTCAAACCCCACAGATACGCAGTATTTT.

This chain connects TRBV30 to TRBJ1-2; D is perhaps TRBD1 (5 bases). Trimming removed 2 bases at V and 8 bases at J, with 12 bases between. CDR1 is GTSNPN and CDR2 is SVGIG in the germline V gene (reference sequence). This CDR3 has 12 amino acids. The CDR3 region is CAWSQGVTGYTF. As DNA, the CDR3 is TGTGCCTGGAGTCAGGGCGTCACAGGCTACACCTTC.

This chain joins TRBV6-5 and TRBJ2-5; D is unresolved. CDR1 is MNHEY, CDR2 SVGAGI, per germline. Trimming took 2 bases from V and 5 from J, leaving 15 bases between them. The CDR3 has 15 residues. CDR3 amino acids: CASSYGESPGETQYF. DNA for the CDR3: TGTGCCAGCAGTTACGGCGAATCCCCTGGGGAGACCCAGTACTTC.

The chain carries TRBV10-3 and TRBJ2-6; the match to TRBD1 covers 8 bases. CDR3 length: 16 amino acids. With V trimmed by 10 bases and J by 4 bases, 12 bases remained unmatched. Germline values: CDR1 ENHRY, CDR2 SYGVKD. The DNA for the CDR3 is TGTGCCACCGAGGGACAGGAGTCGTCGGGGGCCAACGTCCTGACTTTC. Translated, it gives CATEGQESSGANVLTF.

V is TRBV7-3 and J is TRBJ1-1; weak D call: TRBD1 (5 bases). The CDR3 has 13 amino acids. In germline, CDR1 is SGHTA, CDR2 FQGTGA. Trimming removed 8 bases from V and 0 bases from J, with 10 bases in between. CDR3 nucleotide sequence: TGTGCCAGCGAAACCAGGGTGAACACTGAAGCTTTCTTT. It is translated as CASETRVNTEAFF.

The chain carries TRBV27 and TRBJ2-1, with 7 bases that match TRBD1. Germline V gene lookup returns CDR1 MNHEY and CDR2 SMNVEV (reference sequence). The CDR3 covers 17 residues. Germline trimming cut 8 bases from V and 0 bases from J; bases unmatched to any gene: 13. CDR3 DNA: TGTGCCAGCCTACGTAGGGGGCAGGCTAGCTCCTACAATGAGCAGTTCTTC. The encoded protein is CASLRRGQASSYNEQFF.

This clonotype was counted a single time. The chain links TRBV7-9 to TRBJ1-6, with TRBD1 matching over 7 bases. CDR1 is SEHNR and CDR2 is FQNEAQ in the germline V gene (reference sequence). The CDR3 sequence is 17 residues long. V lost 8 bases and J lost 5; bases outside the gene matches: 15. The CDR3 bases are TGTGCCAGCTGCCTAGACCCCCGGGACAGCGATAATTCACCCCTCCACTTT. Encoded protein: CASCLDPRDSDNSPLHF.

The V and J genes are TRBV5-6 and TRBJ1-2; no reliable D call. V lost 5 bases and J 0 bases, leaving 8 bases between the germline ends. CDR3 size: 13 residues. CDR1 SGHDT and CDR2 YYEEEE come from the germline V gene. The DNA for the CDR3 is TGTGCCAGCAGAGGAGGGTCTAACTATGGCTACACCTTC. It is translated as CASRGGSNYGYTF.

V and J are TRBV29-1 and TRBJ2-2; possibly TRBD2 for D (5 bases). This CDR3 comprises 13 residues. Germline-derived CDR1 and CDR2 are SQVTM and ANQGSEA. The V gene lost 5 bases and the J gene lost 1 base, with 8 bases spanning the gap. The CDR3 DNA sequence: TGCAGCGTTTGGAGCGGGAACACCGGGGAGCTGTTTTTT. This gives the protein CSVWSGNTGELFF.

The chain carries TRBV19 and TRBJ1-5; 9 positions agree with TRBD1. The CDR3 is 15 amino acids. Losses at the gene ends were 11 bases for V and 6 bases for J; bases not matched to a gene: 14. The germline V gene has CDR1 LNHDA and CDR2 SQIVND (reference sequence). The CDR3 is CASTREQGAIQPQHF. DNA for the CDR3: TGTGCCTCCACGAGGGAACAGGGGGCTATTCAGCCCCAGCATTTT.

V is TRBV15 and J is TRBJ2-1; 9 bases are a match to TRBD1. This CDR3 contains 16 residues. Trimming removed 0 bases from V and 5 bases from J; junction bases left unmatched: 5. Per the germline V gene, CDR1 is LNHNV and CDR2 is YYDKDF (reference sequence). CDR3 protein: CATSRDRGTGNNEQFF. DNA of the CDR3: TGTGCCACCAGCAGAGATCGAGGGACAGGGAACAATGAGCAGTTCTTC.

This chain connects TRBV12-3 or TRBV12-4 to TRBJ2-3; D is unresolved. Trimming left V 5 bases short and J 7 bases short, with 19 bases between. The CDR3 consists of 15 residues. CDR3 nucleotide sequence: TGTGCCAGCAGTCGCCCCACACCCACAGAATATACGCAGTATTTT. It codes for CASSRPTPTEYTQYF.

A single count supports this clonotype. The V gene is TRBV11-1, the J gene TRBJ1-2, with 9 bases fitting TRBD1. The CDR3 is made up of 15 amino acids. Germline CDR1 and CDR2: SGHAT and FQDESV (reference sequence). The V and J ends lost 6 bases and 2 bases, in that order; junction bases with no gene match: 7. The CDR3 protein is CASSSPGQGNYGYTF. The CDR3, as DNA: TGTGCCAGCAGTTCTCCGGGACAGGGAAACTATGGCTACACCTTC.

J is TRBJ2-3 and V is TRBV20-1; the D gene is possibly TRBD2 (5 bases). This CDR3 has 14 residues. Trimming cost V 2 bases and J 2 bases, with 11 bases left between them. Germline V gene data show CDR1 as DFQATT and CDR2 as SNEGSKA (reference sequence). As DNA, the CDR3 is TGCAGTGCTAGAATTAGCGAGTACACAGATACGCAGTATTTT. The encoded protein is CSARISEYTDTQYF.

This clonotype was seen just once. The chain has TRBV2 and TRBJ2-7; D unclear. The V and J ends lost 2 bases and 0 bases respectively, with 11 bases between them. The CDR3 totals 15 residues. CDR1 and CDR2 (germline): SNHLY, FYNNEI. The CDR3 DNA follows: TGTGCCAGCAGTGAATCACGATCCCCCTCCTACGAGCAGTACGTC. It is translated as CASSESRSPSYEQYV.

The chain carries TRBV5-4 and TRBJ1-6; the D is unclear. CDR1 SGHNT and CDR2 YYREEE come from the germline V gene (reference sequence). Trimming pared 3 bases from V and 10 bases from J, leaving 17 bases between. This CDR3 region has 15 residues. The DNA of the CDR3 is TGTGCCAGCAGCTCAGGCAGGTATTCGGACTCACCCCTCCACTTT. Its translation: CASSSGRYSDSPLHF. The complete variable domain, with remaining parts taken from reference TRBV5-4 and TRBJ1-6, reads ETGVTQSPTHLIKTRGQQVTLRCSSQSGHNTVSWYQQALGQGPQFIFQYYREEENGRGNFPPRFSGLQFPNYSSELNVNALELDDSALYLCASSSGRYSDSPLHFGNGTRLTVT.

The V gene is TRBV7-2, the J gene TRBJ2-1; maybe TRBD2 (6 bases). The V gene's germline CDR1 is SGHTA and CDR2 FQGNSA. The CDR3 runs 14 residues. The V end was cut by 7 bases, the J end by 5 bases, with 15 bases between. CDR3 sequence reads: CASMRGSVDNEQFF. In nucleotides, the CDR3 is TGTGCCAGCATGCGGGGAAGTGTGGACAATGAGCAGTTCTTC.

This rearrangement joins TRBV15 to TRBJ2-3; no firm D call. Germline CDR1 LNHNV, CDR2 YYDKDF (reference sequence). The CDR3 totals 14 residues. The V end lost 3 bases, the J end lost 1 base, and 8 bases lay between the germline ends. The CDR3 DNA reads TGTGCCACCAGCAGCAAGGGCCGCACAGATACGCAGTATTTT. It translates to CATSSKGRTDTQYF. The full variable domain, with the rest looked up from reference TRBV15 and TRBJ2-3, is DAMVIQNPRYQVTQFGKPVTLSCSQTLNHNVMYWYQQKSSQAPKLLFHYYDKDFNNEADTPDNFQSRRPNTSFCFLDIRSPGLGDTAMYLCATSSKGRTDTQYFGPGTRLTVL.

The chain recombines TRBV9 with TRBJ2-3, with TRBD2 matching 9 bases. Trimming at V came to 0 bases and at J to 4 bases, leaving 6 bases not matched to a gene. Germline assignment: CDR1 SGDLS and CDR2 YYNGEE. The CDR3 loop spans 16 amino acids. This chain's CDR3 is CASSVGSGGRPDTQYF. The CDR3 bases are TGTGCCAGCAGCGTAGGGAGCGGGGGGCGGCCAGATACGCAGTATTTT.

The chain has TRBV7-8 and TRBJ2-5; TRBD2 is a possible D gene (6 bases). The germline V and J ends were trimmed by 2 bases and 5 bases, with 15 bases remaining between them. This CDR3 region has 15 residues. Per the germline V gene, CDR1 is SGHVS and CDR2 is FQNEAQ. The CDR3 reads CASSLLAGGPETQYF. The CDR3 coding sequence is TGTGCCAGCAGCTTATTGGCAGGAGGGCCCGAGACCCAGTACTTC. Filled out from reference TRBV7-8 and TRBJ2-5, the complete variable domain reads GAGVSQSPRYKVAKRGQDVALRCDPISGHVSLFWYQQALGQGPEFLTYFQNEAQLDKSGLPSDRFFAERPEGSVSTLKIQRTQQEDSAVYLCASSLLAGGPETQYFGPGTRLLVL.